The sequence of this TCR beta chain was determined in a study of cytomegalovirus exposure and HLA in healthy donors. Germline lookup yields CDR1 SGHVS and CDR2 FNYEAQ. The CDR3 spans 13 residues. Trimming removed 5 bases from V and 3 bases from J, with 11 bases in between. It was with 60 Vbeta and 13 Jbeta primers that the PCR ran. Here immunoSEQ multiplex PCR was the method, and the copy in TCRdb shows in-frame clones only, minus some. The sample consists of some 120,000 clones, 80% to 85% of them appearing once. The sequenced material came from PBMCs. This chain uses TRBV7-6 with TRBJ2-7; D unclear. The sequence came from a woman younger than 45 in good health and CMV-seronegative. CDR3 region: CASSLSTNYEQYF. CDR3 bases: TGTGCCAGCAGCCTTAGTACTAACTACGAGCAGTACTTC.